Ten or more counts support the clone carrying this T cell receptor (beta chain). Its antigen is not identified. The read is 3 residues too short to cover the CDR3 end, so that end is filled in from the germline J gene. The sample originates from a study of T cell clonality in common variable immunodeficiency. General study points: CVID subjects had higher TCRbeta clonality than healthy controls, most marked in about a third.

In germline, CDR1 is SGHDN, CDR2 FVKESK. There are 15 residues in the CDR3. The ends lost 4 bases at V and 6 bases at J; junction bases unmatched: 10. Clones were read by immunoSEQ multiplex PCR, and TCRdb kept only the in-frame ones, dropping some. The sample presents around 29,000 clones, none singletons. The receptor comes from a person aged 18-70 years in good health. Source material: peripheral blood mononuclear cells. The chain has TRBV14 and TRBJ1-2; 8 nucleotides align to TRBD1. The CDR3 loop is CASSRTGTLRDGYTF. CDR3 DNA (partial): TGTGCCAGCAGCCGGACAGGGACCCTTCGGGATGGC.